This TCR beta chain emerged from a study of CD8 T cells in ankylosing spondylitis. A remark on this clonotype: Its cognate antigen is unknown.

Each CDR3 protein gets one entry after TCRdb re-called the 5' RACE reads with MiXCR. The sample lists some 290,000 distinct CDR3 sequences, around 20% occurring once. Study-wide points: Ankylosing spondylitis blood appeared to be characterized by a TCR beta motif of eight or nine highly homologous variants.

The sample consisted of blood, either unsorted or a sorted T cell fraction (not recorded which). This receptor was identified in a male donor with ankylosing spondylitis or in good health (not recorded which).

CDR3 residues: CASSLPGTGGVNTEAFF. The CDR3 nucleotides read TGCGCCAGCAGCCTGCCCGGGACAGGGGGGGTGAACACTGAAGCTTTCTTT. The chain has TRBV5-1 and TRBJ1-1; the match to TRBD1 covers 11 bases. The CDR3 sequence is 17 residues long. V lost 4 bases to trimming and J lost 0 bases; unmatched junction nucleotides: 8. Germline CDR1 SGHRS, CDR2 YFSETQ.